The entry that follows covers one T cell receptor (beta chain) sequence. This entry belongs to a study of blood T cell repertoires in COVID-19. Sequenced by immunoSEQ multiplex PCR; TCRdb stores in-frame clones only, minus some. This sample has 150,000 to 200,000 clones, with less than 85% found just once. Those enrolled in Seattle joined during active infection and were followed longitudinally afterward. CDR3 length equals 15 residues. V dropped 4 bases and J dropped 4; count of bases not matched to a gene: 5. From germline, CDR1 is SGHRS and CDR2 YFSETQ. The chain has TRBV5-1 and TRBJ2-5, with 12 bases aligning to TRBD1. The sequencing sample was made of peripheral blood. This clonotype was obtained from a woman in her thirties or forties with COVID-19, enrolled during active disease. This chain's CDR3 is CASSPGQGARETQYF. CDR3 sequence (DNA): TGCGCCAGCAGCCCGGGACAGGGGGCCCGAGAGACCCAGTACTTC.